These 14 T cell receptor beta chains were all obtained from the same sample, sequenced in a study of cytomegalovirus exposure and HLA in healthy donors. Primers: 60 Vbeta forward and 13 Jbeta reverse. The method was immunoSEQ multiplex PCR; TCRdb's version includes in-frame clones alone and lacks a portion of them. The sample records about 110,000 clones, 65% to 80% being singletons. The material sequenced was PBMCs. The receptors come from a man in his sixties in good health and CMV-seronegative.

This rearrangement joins TRBV2 to TRBJ2-7; 9 bases are a match to TRBD1. The CDR3 runs to 12 residues. CDR1 and CDR2 (germline): SNHLY, FYNNEI. Losses at the gene ends were 8 bases for V and 4 bases for J; bases not matched to a gene: 3. CDR3 sequence (DNA): TGTGCCAGCGAGGGACAGGGTTACGAGCAGTACGTC. As protein: CASEGQGYEQYV.

The rearrangement links TRBV5-4 to TRBJ2-3; 7 nucleotides match TRBD2. The CDR3 totals 15 residues. Trimming at V came to 6 bases and at J to 4 bases, leaving 11 bases not matched to a gene. Per germline, CDR1 SGHNT and CDR2 YYREEE (reference sequence). The CDR3 sequence is CASTSGGGGADTQYF. In DNA form, the CDR3 reads TGTGCCAGCACCTCGGGCGGGGGTGGCGCAGATACGCAGTATTTT.

The V call is TRBV5-4, the J call TRBJ1-3; D not certain. This CDR3 has 14 residues. Deletions cut 4 bases from V and 0 bases from J, with 8 bases between. From germline, CDR1 is SGHNT and CDR2 YYREEE (reference sequence). The chain's CDR3 is CASSPDTSGNTIYF. Here the CDR3 DNA reads TGTGCCAGCAGCCCTGACACCTCTGGAAACACCATATATTTT.

The chain couples TRBV7-6 to TRBJ2-6; 10 bases align to TRBD1. The CDR3 totals 19 residues. V lost 11 bases and J lost 3; bases outside the gene matches: 19. From germline, CDR1 is SGHVS and CDR2 FNYEAQ. The CDR3 DNA follows: TGTGCCGTATCGAATTTCCGGGGGACAGGGGCAGTTGGGGCCAACGTCCTGACTTTC. Protein sequence: CAVSNFRGTGAVGANVLTF.

The chain uses TRBV29-1 and TRBJ2-1; a possible D gene is TRBD1 (6 bases). Germline V gives CDR1 SQVTM, CDR2 ANQGSEA. The CDR3 runs 12 residues. V shed 3 bases and J shed 6 bases, with 9 bases lying between them. The CDR3: CSVDSRGNEQFF. The CDR3, as DNA: TGCAGCGTTGATTCCAGGGGCAATGAGCAGTTCTTC.

The gene calls are TRBV5-4 and TRBJ1-6; TRBD1 matches 7 bases. The CDR3 covers 14 residues. The germline V gene encodes CDR1 SGHNT and CDR2 YYREEE (reference sequence). Trimming took 4 bases from V and 5 from J; bases not matched to a gene: 3. This CDR3 is CASSIRGDNSPLHF. The CDR3 coding sequence is TGTGCCAGCAGCATCAGGGGGGATAATTCACCCCTCCACTTT.

The rearrangement links TRBV7-9 to TRBJ1-1, with D unclear. The germline V gene has CDR1 SEHNR and CDR2 FQNEAQ (reference sequence). CDR3 length: 14 amino acids. V was pared by 1 base and J by 1 base, with 7 bases between. CDR3 sequence reads: CASSLEFRNTEAFF. CDR3 nucleotides: TGTGCCAGCAGCTTAGAATTCAGGAACACTGAAGCTTTCTTT.

Regarding this clone: Other DNA sequences in this sample translate to the same CDR3. V is TRBV7-2 and J is TRBJ2-5, with 10 positions matching TRBD2. Germline CDR1 reads SGHTA; CDR2 reads FQGNSA. CDR3 length: 15 residues. Trimming took 2 bases from V and 5 from J; bases not matched to a gene: 5. CDR3 residues: CASSLQRGGGETQYF. CDR3 nucleotides: TGTGCCAGCAGCTTACAGCGGGGGGGCGGGGAGACCCAGTACTTC.

This clone was observed a few times. This chain uses TRBV7-3 with TRBJ2-1, with D maybe TRBD2 (6 bases). In germline, CDR1 is SGHTA, CDR2 FQGTGA. The V end lost 5 bases, the J end lost 9 bases, and 17 bases lay between the germline ends. CDR3 size: 14 residues. The chain's CDR3 is CASSPPGRPSEQFF. The CDR3 DNA follows: TGTGCCAGCAGCCCTCCCGGGAGACCCTCTGAGCAGTTCTTC.

V and J are TRBV9 and TRBJ1-1, with TRBD1 matching 11 bases. Germline CDR1 SGDLS, CDR2 YYNGEE. The CDR3 totals 15 residues. With 4 bases clipped from V and 1 base from J, the junction kept 3 bases outside the gene matches. The chain's CDR3 is CASSRGQGGNTEAFF. CDR3 nucleotide sequence: TGTGCCAGCAGCAGGGGACAGGGGGGGAACACTGAAGCTTTCTTT.

The J gene is TRBJ1-1, the V gene TRBV6-6; 8 bases are a match to TRBD1. Trimming took 6 bases from V and 2 from J; bases not matched to a gene: 11. The CDR3 length is 16 residues. The germline V gene has CDR1 MNHNY and CDR2 SVGAGI (reference sequence). The CDR3 loop is CASRRGQGRFNTEAFF. The CDR3, as DNA: TGTGCCAGCAGACGTGGACAGGGACGATTTAACACTGAAGCTTTCTTT.

The chain has TRBV7-2 and TRBJ2-4, with D tentatively TRBD1 (7 bases). The CDR3 sequence is 14 residues long. The V end lost 5 bases, the J end lost 6 bases, and 14 bases lay between the germline ends. Germline CDR1 and CDR2: SGHTA and FQGNSA. The CDR3 is CASSAGQWGNIQYF. CDR3 coding DNA: TGTGCCAGCAGCGCGGGACAGTGGGGAAACATTCAGTACTTC.

The chain uses TRBV5-1 and TRBJ2-5, with TRBD1 identical over 11 bases. The CDR3 extends over 16 amino acids. Losses at the gene ends were 7 bases for V and 2 bases for J; bases not matched to a gene: 10. CDR1 SGHRS and CDR2 YFSETQ come from the germline V gene. For the CDR3, the DNA is TGCGCCAGCTACCAGGCAGGGACAGGGGGACAAGAGACCCAGTACTTC. This translates into CASYQAGTGGQETQYF.

With respect to this clone: Other DNA sequences in this specimen translate into the identical CDR3. The V call is TRBV27, the J call TRBJ1-5; no clear D gene. Germline lookup yields CDR1 MNHEY and CDR2 SMNVEV (reference sequence). Deletions cut 6 bases from V and 0 bases from J, with 6 bases between. The CDR3 is 13 amino acids. The CDR3, as DNA: TGTGCCAGCAGCCCGTATAGCAATCAGCCCCAGCATTTT. This gives the protein CASSPYSNQPQHF.